These 21 T cell receptor beta chains came from one sample sequenced in a study of T cell responses to AZD1222 COVID-19 vaccine. Using immunoSEQ multiplex PCR, the repertoire was profiled, and TCRdb retains in-frame clones only, with some absent. The data show 100,000 or so clones, with more than 90% seen just once and approximately 1.2% held by the top ten. This material consisted of peripheral blood, taken on day 0 of AZD1222 vaccination. Source of these receptors: an adult in good health.

In the case of this clone: This sample also contains other DNA sequences that code for the same CDR3. CDR3 residues: CASSQALNTEAFF. The CDR3 nucleotides are TGTGCCAGCAGCCAAGCTCTGAACACTGAAGCTTTCTTT. The rearrangement joins TRBV3-1 (or the pseudogene TRBV3-2) to TRBJ1-1; the D is unclear. This CDR3 has 13 residues. CDR1 is LGHDT, CDR2 YNNKEL, per germline (reference sequence). The V end was cut by 1 base, the J end by 0 bases, with 3 bases between.

The rearrangement joins TRBV5-5 to TRBJ2-3; no clear D gene. Germline CDR1 and CDR2: SGHKS and YYEKEE (reference sequence). Trimming cost V 5 bases and J 5 bases, with 9 bases left between them. The CDR3 extends over 12 amino acids. CDR3 protein: CASSVVEDTQYF. The CDR3 bases are TGTGCCAGCAGTGTTGTTGAAGATACGCAGTATTTT.

Only one count was recorded for this clone. The gene calls are TRBV24-1 and TRBJ2-2; TRBD1 agrees at 7 bases. This CDR3 is built from 17 residues. Germline assignment: CDR1 KGHDR and CDR2 SFDVKD. J lost 2 bases, V lost 0 bases, and 5 bases had no gene match. CDR3 DNA: TGTGCCACCAGTGATTTGAACAGGGGCCCTAACACCGGGGAGCTGTTTTTT. Translating it yields CATSDLNRGPNTGELFF.

Note on this clone: At one end the junction does not follow the germline gene, possibly because of a read error. The J gene is TRBJ1-2, the V gene TRBV19, with D hard to call. The CDR3 is made up of 11 amino acids. Germline V gives CDR1 LNHDA, CDR2 SQIVND (reference sequence). The CDR3 region is CASSMGAAVDF. The CDR3 DNA reads TGTGCCAGTAGTATGGGTGCGGCAGTCGACTTC.

The chain recombines TRBV6-2 or TRBV6-3 with TRBJ1-2, with D unclear. Per the germline V gene, CDR1 is MNHEY and CDR2 is SVGEGT. V was pared by 3 bases and J by 8 bases, with 7 bases between. The CDR3 sequence is 11 residues long. Here the CDR3 DNA reads TGTGCCAGCAGTTATCCGAAAGGCTACACCTTC. Encoded protein: CASSYPKGYTF.

The genes are TRBV5-4 and TRBJ1-2; D is possibly TRBD1 (5 bases). Trimming took off 5 bases at V and 4 bases at J, with 12 bases between the two ends. In germline, CDR1 is SGHNT, CDR2 YYREEE (reference sequence). The CDR3 runs to 13 residues. The CDR3 loop reads CASRRDGLYGYTF. The CDR3 nucleotides are TGTGCCAGCAGGCGGGACGGACTCTATGGCTACACCTTC.

The chain carries TRBV27 and TRBJ1-5; the D gene is possibly TRBD1 (5 bases). This CDR3 contains 13 residues. Germline V gene data show CDR1 as MNHEY and CDR2 as SMNVEV (reference sequence). The V end lost 1 base, the J end lost 4 bases, and 5 bases lay between the germline ends. The CDR3 coding sequence is TGTGCCAGCAGTTTATGGGGGAATCAGCCCCAGCATTTT. Encoded protein: CASSLWGNQPQHF.

The chain has TRBV7-6 and TRBJ2-1, with 14 positions matching TRBD2. The CDR3 has 17 amino acids. Trimming at V came to 5 bases and at J to 10 bases, leaving 13 bases not matched to a gene. Germline assignment: CDR1 SGHVS and CDR2 FNYEAQ. The CDR3 loop is CASSLRAGTSGGLEQFF. As DNA, the CDR3 is TGTGCCAGCAGCCTGCGGGCCGGGACTAGCGGGGGACTAGAGCAGTTCTTC.

The chain employs TRBV4-1 and TRBJ2-5; D not resolved. The germline V gene has CDR1 MGHRA and CDR2 YSYEKL. The germline V and J ends were trimmed by 5 bases and 1 base, with 8 bases remaining between them. The CDR3 length is 13 residues. The CDR3 DNA reads TGCGCCAGCAGCAAAACGGGCCAAGAGACCCAGTACTTC. Residues: CASSKTGQETQYF.

This sequence joins TRBV9 and TRBJ2-3; 10 positions agree with TRBD2. From germline, CDR1 is SGDLS and CDR2 YYNGEE. CDR3 length: 16 amino acids. The trim removed 0 bases at V and 5 bases at J, leaving 6 bases unmatched. CDR3 region: CASSVAGASGGDTQYF. The DNA of the CDR3 is TGTGCCAGCAGCGTAGCTGGAGCTAGCGGGGGAGATACGCAGTATTTT. Full variable domain (outside the CDR3, taken from reference TRBV9 and TRBJ2-3): DSGVTQTPKHLITATGQRVTLRCSPRSGDLSVYWYQQSLDQGLQFLIQYYNGEERAKGNILERFSAQQFPDLHSELNLSSLELGDSALYFCASSVAGASGGDTQYFGPGTRLTVL.

The chain links TRBV7-2 to TRBJ1-3; D might be TRBD1 (6 bases). Germline values: CDR1 SGHTA, CDR2 FQGNSA. The CDR3 totals 16 residues. The ends were cut back, 1 base at V and 0 bases at J, with 10 bases in the middle. The CDR3 region is CASSLGGGGSGNTIYF. The CDR3 bases are TGTGCCAGCAGCTTAGGGGGAGGGGGCTCTGGAAACACCATATATTTT.

The count of this clone is one. The chain couples TRBV9 to TRBJ2-2, with TRBD2 identical over 7 bases. CDR1 and CDR2 (germline): SGDLS, YYNGEE. The CDR3 runs 14 residues. V lost 7 bases and J lost 5; bases outside the gene matches: 8. CDR3 DNA: TGTGCCAGCCGGCGGGAGAGCACAACCGGGGAGCTGTTTTTT. It specifies CASRRESTTGELFF. The complete variable domain, with remaining parts taken from reference TRBV9 and TRBJ2-2, reads DSGVTQTPKHLITATGQRVTLRCSPRSGDLSVYWYQQSLDQGLQFLIQYYNGEERAKGNILERFSAQQFPDLHSELNLSSLELGDSALYFCASRRESTTGELFFGEGSRLTVL.

V and J are TRBV6-5 and TRBJ1-2; TRBD1 aligns across 11 bases. V lost 4 bases to trimming and J lost 4 bases; unmatched junction nucleotides: 8. The CDR3 has 16 residues. Germline V lookup: CDR1 MNHEY, CDR2 SVGAGI. CDR3 sequence reads: CASSWGQGGLAYGYTF. The CDR3 bases are TGTGCCAGCAGTTGGGGACAGGGGGGACTTGCCTATGGCTACACCTTC.

This chain uses TRBV27 with TRBJ2-2, with D tentatively TRBD1 (6 bases). The CDR3 is 20 amino acids. V lost 5 bases to trimming and J lost 1 base, with 26 bases between them. The V gene's germline CDR1 is MNHEY and CDR2 SMNVEV (reference sequence). The CDR3 loop is CASSPSIPSATGRNTGELFF. As DNA, the CDR3 is TGTGCCAGCAGTCCTAGTATCCCAAGCGCTACAGGGAGGAACACCGGGGAGCTGTTTTTT.

The chain links TRBV3-1 (or the pseudogene TRBV3-2) to TRBJ2-1; the D is unclear. V dropped 1 base and J dropped 10 bases, with 5 bases sitting between them. The CDR3 covers 11 residues. Germline loops: CDR1 LGHDT, CDR2 YNNKEL (reference sequence). CDR3: CASSQATEQFF. CDR3 coding DNA: TGTGCCAGCAGCCAAGCGACGGAGCAGTTCTTC.

The chain recombines TRBV12-3 or TRBV12-4 with TRBJ1-4; D not resolved. This CDR3 region has 11 residues. Trimming removed 4 bases at V and 8 bases at J, with 5 bases between. CDR3 in DNA: TGTGCCAGCAGTTGGGAGGAAAAACTGTTTTTT. Protein: CASSWEEKLFF.

The rearrangement joins TRBV10-3 to TRBJ2-7; 8 bases line up with TRBD1. V lost 5 bases, J lost 9 bases, and 15 bases stayed unmatched. CDR3 length equals 15 residues. CDR1 ENHRY and CDR2 SYGVKD come from the germline V gene. CDR3 residues: CAISPPGQGLVAQYF. The CDR3 DNA is TGTGCCATCAGTCCCCCAGGACAGGGCTTGGTCGCGCAGTACTTC.

The chain couples TRBV13 to TRBJ1-4; the D is unclear. Between the trimmed V and J ends, which lost 4 bases and 4 bases, there was a span of 13 bases. This CDR3 is 15 amino acids long. Germline V gene lookup returns CDR1 PRHDT and CDR2 FYEKMQ (reference sequence). CDR3 in DNA: TGTGCCAGCAGCTCAGAAGGATCGGGTAATGAAAAACTGTTTTTT. It encodes CASSSEGSGNEKLFF.

This chain connects TRBV28 to TRBJ1-6; TRBD1 aligns across 10 bases. CDR1 is MDHEN, CDR2 SYDVKM, per germline. V lost 2 bases to trimming and J lost 7 bases; unmatched junction nucleotides: 5. The CDR3 covers 16 residues. In DNA, the CDR3 is TGTGCCAGCAGTTTAGGGACAGGGGACGGGAATTCACCCCTCCACTTT. Protein sequence: CASSLGTGDGNSPLHF.

This chain joins TRBV27 and TRBJ2-1, with 7 bases matching TRBD1. The CDR3 extends over 15 amino acids. Germline values: CDR1 MNHEY, CDR2 SMNVEV (reference sequence). Trimming removed 0 bases from V and 9 bases from J; junction bases left unmatched: 8. In DNA form, the CDR3 reads TGTGCCAGCAGTTTATCGAGGGGGCCTCTCACTGAGCAGTTCTTC. This translates into CASSLSRGPLTEQFF.

The CDR3 DNA reads TGTGCCAGCGGGGGGCTAGCGGGCTACACCGGGGAGCTGTTTTTT. Amino acid sequence: CASGGLAGYTGELFF. V is TRBV11-1 and J is TRBJ2-2; 8 positions match TRBD2. Trimming at V came to 8 bases and at J to 3 bases, leaving 8 bases not matched to a gene. Germline CDR1 SGHAT, CDR2 FQDESV (reference sequence). The CDR3 has 15 residues.